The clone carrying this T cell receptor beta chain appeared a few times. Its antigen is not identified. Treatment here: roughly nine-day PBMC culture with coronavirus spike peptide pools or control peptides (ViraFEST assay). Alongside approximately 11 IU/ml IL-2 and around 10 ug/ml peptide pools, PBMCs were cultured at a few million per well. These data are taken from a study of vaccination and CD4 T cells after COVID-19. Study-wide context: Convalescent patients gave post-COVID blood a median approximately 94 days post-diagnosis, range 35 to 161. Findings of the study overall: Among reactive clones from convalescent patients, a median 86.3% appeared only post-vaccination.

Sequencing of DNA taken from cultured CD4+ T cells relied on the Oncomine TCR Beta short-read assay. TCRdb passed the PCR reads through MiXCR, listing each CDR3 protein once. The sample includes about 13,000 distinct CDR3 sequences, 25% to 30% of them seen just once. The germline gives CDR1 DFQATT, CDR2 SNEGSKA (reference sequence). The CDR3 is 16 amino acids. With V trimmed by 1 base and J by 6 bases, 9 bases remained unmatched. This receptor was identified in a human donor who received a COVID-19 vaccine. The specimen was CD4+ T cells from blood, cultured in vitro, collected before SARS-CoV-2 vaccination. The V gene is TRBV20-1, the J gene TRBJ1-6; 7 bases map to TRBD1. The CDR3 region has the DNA TGCAGTGCTAGAGTTCCCAGACAGGGAGGTAATTCACCCCTCCACTTT. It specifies CSARVPRQGGNSPLHF.